The 5 T cell receptor beta chains listed next were all sequenced from one sample in a study of blood T cell repertoires in COVID-19. Profiled with immunoSEQ multiplex PCR; TCRdb holds only in-frame clones, not every one. The repertoire holds roughly 250,000 clones, with 86% as singletons. Sample: PBMCs or T cells enriched from blood (not recorded which). The receptors derive from a woman aged 50 to 65 who had recovered from COVID-19.

J is TRBJ2-3 and V is TRBV7-2; TRBD2 matches at 12 bases. The CDR3 has 18 amino acids. After removal of 3 bases from V and 3 bases from J, the junction contained 10 bases not matched to a gene. Germline CDR1 and CDR2: SGHTA and FQGNSA. The CDR3 region has the DNA TGTGCCAGCAGCTTCCCCCGGGGGACTAGCGGGTCTACAGATACGCAGTATTTT. This codes for CASSFPRGTSGSTDTQYF.

The chain links TRBV7-9 to TRBJ1-1; TRBD1 agrees at 10 bases. The trim removed 4 bases at V and 1 base at J, leaving 6 bases unmatched. This CDR3 region has 16 residues. Germline CDR1 and CDR2: SEHNR and FQNEAQ (reference sequence). CDR3 sequence (DNA): TGTGCCAGCAGCTCTGGGACAGGGGCCACGAACACTGAAGCTTTCTTT. It specifies CASSSGTGATNTEAFF. Combining the CDR3 with reference TRBV7-9 and TRBJ1-1 gives the whole variable domain DTGVSQNPRHKITKRGQNVTFRCDPISEHNRLYWYRQTLGQGPEFLTYFQNEAQLEKSRLLSDRFSAERPKGSFSTLEIQRTEQGDSAMYLCASSSGTGATNTEAFFGQGTRLTVV.

The rearrangement uses TRBV7-8 and TRBJ1-1; 8 bases are shared with TRBD1. The CDR3 is 14 residues long. CDR1 and CDR2 (germline): SGHVS, FQNEAQ. With 4 bases clipped from V and 3 bases from J, the junction kept 4 bases outside the gene matches. The CDR3 spells CASSSQGAHTEAFF. As DNA, the CDR3 is TGTGCCAGCAGCTCTCAGGGGGCGCACACTGAAGCTTTCTTT. The full variable domain, rest sourced from reference TRBV7-8 and TRBJ1-1, is GAGVSQSPRYKVAKRGQDVALRCDPISGHVSLFWYQQALGQGPEFLTYFQNEAQLDKSGLPSDRFFAERPEGSVSTLKIQRTQQEDSAVYLCASSSQGAHTEAFFGQGTRLTVV.

The chain couples TRBV6-2 or TRBV6-3 to TRBJ1-1; TRBD1 might be the D (6 bases). CDR1 MNHEY and CDR2 SVGEGT come from the germline V gene. There are 13 residues in the CDR3. V was pared by 5 bases and J by 2 bases, with 9 bases between. CDR3 protein: CASSRQANTEAFF. In DNA, the CDR3 is TGTGCCAGCAGTCGACAGGCTAACACTGAAGCTTTCTTT.

For this clone: Other DNA sequences of this sample code for an identical CDR3. The V call is TRBV7-9, the J call TRBJ2-2, with TRBD1 matching over 7 bases. Germline CDR1 reads SEHNR; CDR2 reads FQNEAQ (reference sequence). The CDR3 has 15 amino acids. The ends lost 5 bases at V and 1 base at J; junction bases unmatched: 4. CDR3 sequence (DNA): TGTGCCAGCAGCCTACGACAGGGGAACACCGGGGAGCTGTTTTTT. Protein sequence: CASSLRQGNTGELFF.